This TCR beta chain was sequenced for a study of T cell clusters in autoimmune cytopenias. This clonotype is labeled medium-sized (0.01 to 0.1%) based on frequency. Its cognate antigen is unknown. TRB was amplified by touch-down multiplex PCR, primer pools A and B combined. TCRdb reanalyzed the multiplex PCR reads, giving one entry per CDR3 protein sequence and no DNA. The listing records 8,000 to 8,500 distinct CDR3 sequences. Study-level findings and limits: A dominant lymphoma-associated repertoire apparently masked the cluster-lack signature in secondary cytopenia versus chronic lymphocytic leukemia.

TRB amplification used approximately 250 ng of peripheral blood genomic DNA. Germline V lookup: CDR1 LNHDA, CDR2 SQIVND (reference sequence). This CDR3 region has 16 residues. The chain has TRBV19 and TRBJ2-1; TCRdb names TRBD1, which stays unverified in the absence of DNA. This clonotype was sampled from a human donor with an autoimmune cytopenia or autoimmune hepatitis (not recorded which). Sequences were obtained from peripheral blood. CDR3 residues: CASAPRRDARYNEQFF.